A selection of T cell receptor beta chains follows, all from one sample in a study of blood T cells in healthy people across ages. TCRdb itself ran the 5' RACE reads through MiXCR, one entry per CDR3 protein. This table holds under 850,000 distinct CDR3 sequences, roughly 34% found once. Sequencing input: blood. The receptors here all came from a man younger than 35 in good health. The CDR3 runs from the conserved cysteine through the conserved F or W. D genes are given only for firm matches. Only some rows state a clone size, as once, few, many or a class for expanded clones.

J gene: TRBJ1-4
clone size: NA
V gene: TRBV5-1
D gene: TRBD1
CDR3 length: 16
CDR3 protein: CASSLAGQRANEKLFF
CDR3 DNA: TGCGCCAGCAGCTTGGCGGGACAGAGGGCTAATGAAAAACTGTTTTTT

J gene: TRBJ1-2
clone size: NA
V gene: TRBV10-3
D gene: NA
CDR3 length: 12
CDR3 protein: CAISEYRDGYTF
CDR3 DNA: TGTGCCATCAGTGAGTACAGGGATGGCTACACCTTC

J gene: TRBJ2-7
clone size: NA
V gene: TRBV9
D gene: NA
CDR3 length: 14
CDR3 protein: CASSPRDRRNEQYF
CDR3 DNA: TGTGCCAGCAGCCCGCGGGACAGAAGGAACGAGCAGTACTTC

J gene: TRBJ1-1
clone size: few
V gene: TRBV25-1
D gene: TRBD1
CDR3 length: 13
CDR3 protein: CASGQGGVTEAFF
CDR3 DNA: TGTGCCAGCGGGCAGGGGGGGGTCACTGAAGCTTTCTTT

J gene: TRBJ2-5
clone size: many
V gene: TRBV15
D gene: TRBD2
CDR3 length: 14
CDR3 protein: CATSRTSGKETQYF
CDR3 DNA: TGTGCCACCAGCAGAACTAGCGGAAAAGAGACCCAGTACTTC

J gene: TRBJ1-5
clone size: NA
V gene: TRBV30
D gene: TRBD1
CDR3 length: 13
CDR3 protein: CAWQGGAGQPQHF
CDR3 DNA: TGTGCCTGGCAAGGGGGCGCGGGTCAGCCCCAGCATTTT

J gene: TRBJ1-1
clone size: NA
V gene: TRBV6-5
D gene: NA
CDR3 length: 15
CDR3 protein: CASSYSNSWNTEAFF
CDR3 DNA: TGTGCCAGCAGTTACTCCAACTCATGGAACACTGAAGCTTTCTTT

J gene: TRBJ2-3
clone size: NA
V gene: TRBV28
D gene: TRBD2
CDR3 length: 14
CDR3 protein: CASSPTSGIDTQYF
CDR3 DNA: TGTGCCAGCAGCCCCACTAGCGGCATTGATACGCAGTATTTT

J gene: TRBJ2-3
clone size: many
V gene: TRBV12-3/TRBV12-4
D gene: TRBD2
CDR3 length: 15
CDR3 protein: CASSLGGGAGDTQYF
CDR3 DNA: TGTGCCAGCAGTTTAGGCGGGGGGGCCGGAGATACGCAGTATTTT

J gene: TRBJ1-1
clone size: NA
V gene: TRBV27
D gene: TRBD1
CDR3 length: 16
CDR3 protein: CASSPGPGQGGTEAFF
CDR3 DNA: TGTGCCAGCAGTCCAGGCCCGGGACAGGGCGGCACTGAAGCTTTCTTT

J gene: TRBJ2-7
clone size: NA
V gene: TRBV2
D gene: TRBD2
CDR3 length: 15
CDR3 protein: CARRERTSGESEQYF
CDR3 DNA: TGTGCCCGCAGAGAACGGACTAGCGGGGAGTCGGAGCAGTACTTC

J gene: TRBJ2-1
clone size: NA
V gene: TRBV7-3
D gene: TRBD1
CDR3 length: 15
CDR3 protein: CASSPGTGIYDEQFF
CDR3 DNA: TGTGCCAGCAGCCCCGGGACAGGGATCTACGATGAGCAGTTCTTC

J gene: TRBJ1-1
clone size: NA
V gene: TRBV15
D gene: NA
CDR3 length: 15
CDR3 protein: CATSRDPLRGTEAFF
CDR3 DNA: TGTGCCACCAGCAGAGACCCCTTGAGGGGGACTGAAGCTTTCTTT

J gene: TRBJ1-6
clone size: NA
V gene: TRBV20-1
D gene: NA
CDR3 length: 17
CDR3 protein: CSARSPLWGTRNSPLHF
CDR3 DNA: TGCAGTGCTAGATCACCTTTGTGGGGAACTCGTAATTCACCCCTCCACTTT

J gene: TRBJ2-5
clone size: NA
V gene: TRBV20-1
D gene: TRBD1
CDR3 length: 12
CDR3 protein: CSAGQGGETQYF
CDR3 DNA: TGCAGTGCCGGACAGGGTGGCGAGACCCAGTACTTC

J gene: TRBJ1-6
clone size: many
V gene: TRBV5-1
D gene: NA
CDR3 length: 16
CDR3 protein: CASSSYLQGWDSPLHF
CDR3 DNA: TGCGCCAGCAGCTCCTACCTACAGGGTTGGGATTCACCCCTCCACTTT

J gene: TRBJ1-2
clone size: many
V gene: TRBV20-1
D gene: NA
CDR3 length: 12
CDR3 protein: CSARDGVDGYTF
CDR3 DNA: TGCAGTGCTAGAGATGGAGTGGATGGCTACACCTTC

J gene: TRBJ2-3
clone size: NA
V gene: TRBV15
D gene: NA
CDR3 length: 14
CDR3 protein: CATSRAGFTDTQYF
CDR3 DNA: TGTGCCACCAGCAGGGCCGGATTCACAGATACGCAGTATTTT

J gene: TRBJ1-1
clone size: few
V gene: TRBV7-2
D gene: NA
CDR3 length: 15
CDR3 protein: CASSLAQTRNTEAFF
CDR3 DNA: TGTGCCAGCAGCTTAGCGCAGACCAGGAACACTGAAGCTTTCTTT

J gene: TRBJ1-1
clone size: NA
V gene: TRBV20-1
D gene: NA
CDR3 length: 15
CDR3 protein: CSARSGPPQNPEAFF
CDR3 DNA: TGCAGTGCTCGCTCCGGTCCGCCTCAGAACCCTGAAGCTTTCTTT

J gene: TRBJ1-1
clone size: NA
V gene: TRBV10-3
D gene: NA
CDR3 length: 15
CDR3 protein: CAISESVLRGTEAFF
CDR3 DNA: TGTGCCATCAGTGAGTCGGTACTCCGGGGGACTGAAGCTTTCTTT

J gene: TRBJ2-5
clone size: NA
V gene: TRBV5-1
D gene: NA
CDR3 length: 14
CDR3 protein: CASSFTGQQETQYF
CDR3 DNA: TGCGCCAGCAGCTTTACAGGGCAGCAAGAGACCCAGTACTTC

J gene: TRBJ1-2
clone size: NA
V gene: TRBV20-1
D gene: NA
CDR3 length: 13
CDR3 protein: CSASQGLIDGYTF
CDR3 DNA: TGCAGTGCTAGCCAGGGATTGATTGATGGCTACACCTTC

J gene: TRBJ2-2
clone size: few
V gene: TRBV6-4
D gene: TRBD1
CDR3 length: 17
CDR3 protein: CASSESGGQGNTGELFF
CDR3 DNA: TGTGCCAGCAGTGAATCCGGGGGACAGGGGAACACCGGGGAGCTGTTTTTT

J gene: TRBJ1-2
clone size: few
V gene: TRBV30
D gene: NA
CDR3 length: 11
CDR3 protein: CAWSLGVSYTF
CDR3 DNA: TGTGCCTGGAGTTTGGGGGTGAGCTACACCTTC

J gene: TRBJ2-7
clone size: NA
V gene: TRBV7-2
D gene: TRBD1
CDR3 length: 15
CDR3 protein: CASTEDRGYYNEQYF
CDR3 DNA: TGTGCCAGCACCGAGGACAGGGGATACTACAATGAGCAGTACTTC

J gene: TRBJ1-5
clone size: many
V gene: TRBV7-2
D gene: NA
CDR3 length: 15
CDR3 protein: CASSSQPPPNQPQHF
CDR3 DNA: TGTGCCAGCAGCTCCCAGCCCCCGCCCAATCAGCCCCAGCATTTT

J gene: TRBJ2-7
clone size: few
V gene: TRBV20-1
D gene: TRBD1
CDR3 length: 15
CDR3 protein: CSATHPGTAAYEQYF
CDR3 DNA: TGCAGTGCTACCCATCCCGGGACAGCCGCCTACGAGCAGTACTTC

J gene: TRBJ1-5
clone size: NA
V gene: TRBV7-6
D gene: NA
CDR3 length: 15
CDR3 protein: CASSFNPGRNQPQHF
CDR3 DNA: TGTGCCAGCAGCTTTAACCCAGGGAGAAATCAGCCCCAGCATTTT

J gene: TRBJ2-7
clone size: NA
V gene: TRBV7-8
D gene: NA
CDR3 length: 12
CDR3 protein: CASTASLYEQYF
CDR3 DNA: TGTGCCAGCACGGCTAGCCTCTACGAGCAGTACTTC

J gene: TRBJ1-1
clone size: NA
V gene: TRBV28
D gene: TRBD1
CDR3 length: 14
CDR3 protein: CASSSTGAGNEAFF
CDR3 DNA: TGTGCCAGCAGTTCGACAGGGGCGGGTAATGAAGCTTTCTTT

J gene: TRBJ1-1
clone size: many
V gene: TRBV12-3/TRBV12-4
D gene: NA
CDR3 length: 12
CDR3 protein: CASSPGQIRAFF
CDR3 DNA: TGTGCCAGCAGTCCGGGTCAAATCAGGGCTTTCTTT

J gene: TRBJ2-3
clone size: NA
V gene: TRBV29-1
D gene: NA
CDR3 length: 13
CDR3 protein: CSAGGTVRDTQYF
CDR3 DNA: TGCAGCGCCGGAGGGACAGTACGAGATACGCAGTATTTT

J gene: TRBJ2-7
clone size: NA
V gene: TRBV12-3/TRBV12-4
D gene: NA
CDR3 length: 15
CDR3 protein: CASSLVLYLPNEQYF
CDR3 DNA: TGTGCCAGCAGTTTAGTATTATATTTACCCAATGAGCAGTACTTC

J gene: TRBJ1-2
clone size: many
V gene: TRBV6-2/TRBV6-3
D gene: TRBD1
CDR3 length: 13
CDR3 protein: CASADRGAYGYTF
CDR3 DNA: TGTGCCAGCGCCGACAGGGGAGCATATGGCTACACCTTC

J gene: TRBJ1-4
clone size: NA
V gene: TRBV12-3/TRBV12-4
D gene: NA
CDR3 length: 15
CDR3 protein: CASSRDGAANEKLFF
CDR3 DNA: TGTGCCAGCAGTCGGGACGGTGCAGCTAATGAAAAACTGTTTTTT

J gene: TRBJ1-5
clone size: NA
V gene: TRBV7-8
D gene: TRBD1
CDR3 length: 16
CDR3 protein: CASSDGTATGNQPQHF
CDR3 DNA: TGTGCCAGCAGCGACGGGACAGCGACGGGCAATCAGCCCCAGCATTTT

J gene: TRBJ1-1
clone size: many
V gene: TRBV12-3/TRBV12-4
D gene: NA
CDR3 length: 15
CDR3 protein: CAHHGHKAPHTEAFF
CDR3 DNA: TGTGCCCATCACGGACACAAAGCCCCCCACACTGAAGCTTTCTTT